This T cell receptor beta chain was sequenced in a study of OX40 agonist ivuxolimab in advanced cancers. About the research overall: Earlier treatment with anti-PD-1, anti-PD-L1 or anti-CTLA-4 was permitted, and over 35% had received some.

The assay was immunoSEQ multiplex PCR, and TCRdb's table has in-frame clones only and misses some. The profile shows roughly 72,000 clones, 80% to 90% of them singletons. To note about this clone: Within the sample, other DNA sequences also encode this same CDR3.

The starting material was CD4+ or CD8+ T cells sorted from blood, obtained in a trial of the OX40 agonist ivuxolimab. This receptor was taken from an adult with an advanced solid tumor such as melanoma, head and neck, liver or kidney cancer.

Here the CDR3 reads CASRGGSTYEQYF. The CDR3 coding sequence is TGTGCCAGCAGAGGAGGCAGCACCTACGAGCAGTACTTC. The chain recombines TRBV6-1 with TRBJ2-7; possibly TRBD2 for D (5 bases). Germline V gene lookup returns CDR1 MNHNS and CDR2 SASEGT. V was pared by 6 bases and J by 2 bases, with 11 bases between. The CDR3 loop spans 13 amino acids.